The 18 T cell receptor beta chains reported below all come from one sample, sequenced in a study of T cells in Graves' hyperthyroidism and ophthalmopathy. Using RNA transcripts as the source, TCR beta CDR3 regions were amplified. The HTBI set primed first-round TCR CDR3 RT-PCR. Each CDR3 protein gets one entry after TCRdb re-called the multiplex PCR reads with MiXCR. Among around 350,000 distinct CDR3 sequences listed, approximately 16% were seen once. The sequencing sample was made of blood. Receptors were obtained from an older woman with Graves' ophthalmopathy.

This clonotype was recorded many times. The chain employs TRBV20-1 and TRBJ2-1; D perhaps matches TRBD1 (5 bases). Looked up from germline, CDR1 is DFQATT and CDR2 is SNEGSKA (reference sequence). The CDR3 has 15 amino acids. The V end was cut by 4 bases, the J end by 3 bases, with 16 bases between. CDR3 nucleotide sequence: TGCAGTGCTATGGCCTTGGGGCAGCACTACAATGAGCAGTTCTTC. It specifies CSAMALGQHYNEQFF.

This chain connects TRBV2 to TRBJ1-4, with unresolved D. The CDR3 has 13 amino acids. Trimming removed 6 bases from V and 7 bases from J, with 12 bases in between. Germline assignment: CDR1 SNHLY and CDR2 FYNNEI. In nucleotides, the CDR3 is TGTGCCAGCAGGGAGAGAGCGGGTGAAAAACTGTTTTTT. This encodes CASRERAGEKLFF.

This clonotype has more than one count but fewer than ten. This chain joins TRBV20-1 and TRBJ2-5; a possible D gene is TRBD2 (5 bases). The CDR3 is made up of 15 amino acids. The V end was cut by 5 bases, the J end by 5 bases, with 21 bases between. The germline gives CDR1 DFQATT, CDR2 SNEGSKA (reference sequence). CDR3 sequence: CSARYPLGQWETQYF. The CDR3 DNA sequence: TGCAGTGCTCGATATCCACTAGGGCAGTGGGAGACCCAGTACTTC.

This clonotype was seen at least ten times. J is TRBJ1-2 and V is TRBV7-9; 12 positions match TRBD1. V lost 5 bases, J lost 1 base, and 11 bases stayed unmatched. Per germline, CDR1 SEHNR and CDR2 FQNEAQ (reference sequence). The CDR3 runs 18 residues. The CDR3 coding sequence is TGTGCCAGCAGCCCAGACCCGGGACAGGGGGCTTTTAACTATGGCTACACCTTC. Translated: CASSPDPGQGAFNYGYTF.

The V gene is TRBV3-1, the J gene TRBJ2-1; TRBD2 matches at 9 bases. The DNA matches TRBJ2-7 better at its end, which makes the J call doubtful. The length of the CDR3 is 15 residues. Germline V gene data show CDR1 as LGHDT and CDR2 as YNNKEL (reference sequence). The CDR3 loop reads CASSLGIAGANEQYF. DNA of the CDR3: TGTGCCAGCAGTTTGGGTATAGCGGGAGCCAATGAGCAGTACTTC.

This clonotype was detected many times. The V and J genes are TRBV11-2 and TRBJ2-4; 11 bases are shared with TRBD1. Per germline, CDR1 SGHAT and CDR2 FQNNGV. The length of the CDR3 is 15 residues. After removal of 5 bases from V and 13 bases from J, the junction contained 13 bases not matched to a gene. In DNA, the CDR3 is TGTGCCAGCAGCCGCCGGGACAGGGGGATCGGAGAACAGTACTTC. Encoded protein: CASSRRDRGIGEQYF.

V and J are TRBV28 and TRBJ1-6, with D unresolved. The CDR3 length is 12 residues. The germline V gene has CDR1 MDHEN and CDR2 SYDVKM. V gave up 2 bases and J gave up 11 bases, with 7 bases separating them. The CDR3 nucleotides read TGTGCCAGCAGTTTAAGGGTCCCACCCCTCCACTTT. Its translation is CASSLRVPPLHF.

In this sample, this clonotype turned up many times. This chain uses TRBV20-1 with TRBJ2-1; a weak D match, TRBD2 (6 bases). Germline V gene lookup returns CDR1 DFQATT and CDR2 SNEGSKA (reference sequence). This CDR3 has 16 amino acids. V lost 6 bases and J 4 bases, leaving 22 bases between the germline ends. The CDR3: CSALEGSSRRYNEQFF. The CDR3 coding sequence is TGCAGTGCCCTGGAGGGGAGCTCCCGGAGGTACAATGAGCAGTTCTTC.

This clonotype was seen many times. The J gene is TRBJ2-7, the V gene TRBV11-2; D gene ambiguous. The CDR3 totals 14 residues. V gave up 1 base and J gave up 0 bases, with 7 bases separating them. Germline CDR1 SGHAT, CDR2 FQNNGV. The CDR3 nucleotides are TGTGCCAGCAGCTTAGGCTTAAGCTCCTACGAGCAGTACTTC. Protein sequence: CASSLGLSSYEQYF.

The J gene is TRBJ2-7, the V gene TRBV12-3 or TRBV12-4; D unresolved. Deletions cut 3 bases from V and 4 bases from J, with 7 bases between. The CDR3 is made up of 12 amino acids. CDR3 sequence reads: CASSLAVYEQYF. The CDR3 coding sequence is TGTGCCAGCAGTTTGGCAGTATACGAGCAGTACTTC.

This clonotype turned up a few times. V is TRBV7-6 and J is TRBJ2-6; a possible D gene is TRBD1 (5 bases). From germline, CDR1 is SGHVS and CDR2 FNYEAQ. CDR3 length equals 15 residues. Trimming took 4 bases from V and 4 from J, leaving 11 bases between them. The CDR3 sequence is CASSWGSSGANVLTF. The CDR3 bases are TGTGCCAGCAGCTGGGGCTCCTCGGGGGCCAACGTCCTGACTTTC.

CDR3 sequence: CASSIMTGHAEAFF. CDR3 nucleotides: TGTGCCAGCAGTATTATGACTGGTCACGCCGAAGCTTTCTTT. The chain has TRBV7-2 and TRBJ1-1; D uncertain. CDR3 length: 14 amino acids. V lost 6 bases to trimming and J lost 8 bases, with 19 bases between them. Germline CDR1 is SGHTA and CDR2 is FQGNSA. Full variable domain (missing parts from reference TRBV7-2 and TRBJ1-1): GAGVSQSPSNKVTEKGKDVELRCDPISGHTALYWYRQSLGQGLEFLIYFQGNSAPDKSGLPSDRFSAERTGGSVSTLTIQRTQQEDSAVYLCASSIMTGHAEAFFGQGTRLTVV.

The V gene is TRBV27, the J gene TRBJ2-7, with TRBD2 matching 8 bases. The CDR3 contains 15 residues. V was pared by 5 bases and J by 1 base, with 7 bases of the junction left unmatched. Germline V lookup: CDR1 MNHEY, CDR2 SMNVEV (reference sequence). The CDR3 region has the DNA TGTGCCAGCAGTAGCCGCGGGAGGCTGTCCTACGAGCAGTACTTC. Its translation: CASSSRGRLSYEQYF.

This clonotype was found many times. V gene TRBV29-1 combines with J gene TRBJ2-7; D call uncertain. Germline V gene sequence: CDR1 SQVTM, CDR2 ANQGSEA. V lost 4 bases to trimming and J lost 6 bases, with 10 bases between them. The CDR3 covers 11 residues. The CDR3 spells CSVGIGSEQYF. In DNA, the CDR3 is TGCAGCGTTGGTATAGGAAGCGAGCAGTACTTC.

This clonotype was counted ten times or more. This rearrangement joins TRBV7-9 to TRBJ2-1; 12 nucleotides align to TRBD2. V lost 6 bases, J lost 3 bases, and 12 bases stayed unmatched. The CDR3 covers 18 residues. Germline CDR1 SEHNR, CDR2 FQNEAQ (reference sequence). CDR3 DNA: TGTGCCAGCAGGGAACTAGCGGGAGGCCCTTTAAGCTACAATGAGCAGTTCTTC. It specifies CASRELAGGPLSYNEQFF.

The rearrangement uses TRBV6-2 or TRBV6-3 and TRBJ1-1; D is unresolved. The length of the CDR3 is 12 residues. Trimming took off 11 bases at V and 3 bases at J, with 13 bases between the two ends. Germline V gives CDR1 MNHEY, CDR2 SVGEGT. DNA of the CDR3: TGTGCCGGGTGGGATGGGGACACTGAAGCTTTCTTT. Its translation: CAGWDGDTEAFF.

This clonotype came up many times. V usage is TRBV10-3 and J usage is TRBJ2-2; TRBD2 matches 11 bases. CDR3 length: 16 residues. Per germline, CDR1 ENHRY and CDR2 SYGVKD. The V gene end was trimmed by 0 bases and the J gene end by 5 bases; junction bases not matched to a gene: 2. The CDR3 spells CAISESGLAATGELFF. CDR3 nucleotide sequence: TGTGCCATCAGTGAGTCGGGACTAGCGGCTACCGGGGAGCTGTTTTTT.

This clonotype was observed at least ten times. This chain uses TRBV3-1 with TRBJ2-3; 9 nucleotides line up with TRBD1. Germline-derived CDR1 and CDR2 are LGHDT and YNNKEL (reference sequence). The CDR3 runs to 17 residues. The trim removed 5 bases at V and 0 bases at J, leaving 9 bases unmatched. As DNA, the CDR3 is TGTGCCAGCAGCTCTACCGGGACAGGGTCTAGCACAGATACGCAGTATTTT. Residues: CASSSTGTGSSTDTQYF.